These 32 T cell receptor beta chains share one sample of origin, sequenced in a study of cytomegalovirus exposure and HLA in healthy donors (dated by TCRdb to about 2017). Libraries were prepared through the immunoSEQ multiplex PCR assay. The multiplex PCR relied on a mix of 60 forward primers for TCR Vbeta segments and 13 reverse primers for TCR Jbeta segments. TCRdb's version of the immuneACCESS table is confined to in-frame rearrangements and falls short of the full clone set. An unresolved V gene accounts for under half of the shortfall where checked; the remainder is of unknown origin. Present in this sample are hundreds of thousands of clones, under 80% of which were seen just once. Clones ranked in the top ten supply approximately 2.5% of the sample. The specimen was PBMCs. These receptors all stem from a female donor in good health and CMV-seronegative.

The chain uses TRBV15 and TRBJ1-1, with D possibly matching TRBD1 (5 bases). V dropped 1 base and J dropped 8 bases, with 8 bases sitting between them. The germline V gene has CDR1 LNHNV and CDR2 YYDKDF (reference sequence). The CDR3 contains 12 residues. The CDR3 loop is CATSRGRTEAFF. For the CDR3, the DNA is TGTGCCACCAGCAGAGGACGGACAGAAGCTTTCTTT.

This chain joins TRBV7-8 and TRBJ2-1, with D maybe TRBD1 (5 bases). Trimming took off 5 bases at V and 8 bases at J, with 16 bases between the two ends. Germline V gene lookup returns CDR1 SGHVS and CDR2 FQNEAQ. The CDR3 length is 14 residues. The DNA of the CDR3 is TGTGCCAGCAGCCCGACCCGTCCCAGGGATGAGCAGTTCTTC. Translating it yields CASSPTRPRDEQFF.

This clone was observed a handful of times. This chain uses TRBV10-3 with TRBJ1-6; no firm D call. The CDR3 loop spans 16 amino acids. The ends were cut back, 3 bases at V and 9 bases at J, with 18 bases in the middle. Germline CDR1 ENHRY, CDR2 SYGVKD. In DNA form, the CDR3 reads TGTGCCATCAGTGACTCGGGAACCCAAGGGAGTTCACCCCTCCACTTT. Amino acids: CAISDSGTQGSSPLHF.

The V call is TRBV30, the J call TRBJ2-3, with TRBD2 identical over 11 bases. The J segment lost 0 bases and the V segment lost 5 bases, leaving 7 bases of the junction unmatched. This CDR3 is built from 16 residues. CDR1 is GTSNPN, CDR2 SVGIG, per germline (reference sequence). CDR3 nucleotides: TGTGCCTGGGGGAGACTAGCGGGGACTAGCACAGATACGCAGTATTTT. It codes for CAWGRLAGTSTDTQYF.

In this sample, this clone turned up once. The V call is TRBV20-1, the J call TRBJ1-1, with 7 bases lining up with TRBD1. The germline V gene encodes CDR1 DFQATT and CDR2 SNEGSKA (reference sequence). The CDR3 contains 11 residues. Here the CDR3 reads CRGGQGTEAFF. In DNA, the CDR3 is TGCAGAGGGGGCCAGGGCACTGAAGCTTTCTTT.

This clone was seen once. V and J are TRBV9 and TRBJ1-3, with TRBD1 as a possible D gene (6 bases). Germline V gene lookup returns CDR1 SGDLS and CDR2 YYNGEE. The V end lost 4 bases, the J end lost 0 bases, and 14 bases lay between the germline ends. This CDR3 is built from 16 residues. CDR3 DNA sequence: TGTGCCAGCAGCCCAGGGGCCCGCCCCTCTGGAAACACCATATATTTT. It specifies CASSPGARPSGNTIYF.

The gene calls are TRBV25-1 and TRBJ2-7, with TRBD1 as a possible D gene (5 bases). V gave up 1 base and J gave up 9 bases, with 13 bases separating them. This CDR3 is 13 amino acids long. Germline CDR1 is MGHDK and CDR2 is SYGVNS. Here the CDR3 DNA reads TGTGCCAGCAGTGAATCCCAGGGTGAAGGGCAGTACTTC. Its protein product is CASSESQGEGQYF.

This clone was recorded a few times. The V and J genes are TRBV9 and TRBJ1-2; 9 bases are a match to TRBD1. There are 15 residues in the CDR3. Losses at the gene ends were 0 bases for V and 8 bases for J; bases not matched to a gene: 8. Germline V lookup: CDR1 SGDLS, CDR2 YYNGEE. This CDR3 reads CASSVGRTGDLGYTF. The CDR3 nucleotides read TGTGCCAGCAGCGTAGGCCGGACAGGGGATTTAGGCTACACCTTC.

The gene calls are TRBV5-1 and TRBJ2-4; D may be TRBD1 (6 bases). The CDR3 contains 16 residues. The germline gives CDR1 SGHRS, CDR2 YFSETQ. Trimming took off 2 bases at V and 0 bases at J, with 12 bases between the two ends. This CDR3 is CASSLGQNLAKNIQYF. DNA of the CDR3: TGCGCCAGCAGCTTAGGACAGAACCTAGCCAAAAACATTCAGTACTTC.

This clone was observed a few times. The V and J genes are TRBV19 and TRBJ1-5; D remains ambiguous. There are 13 residues in the CDR3. The germline V and J ends were trimmed by 3 bases and 7 bases, with 10 bases remaining between them. CDR1 and CDR2 (germline): LNHDA, SQIVND (reference sequence). The CDR3 protein is CASSMSPGQPQHF. The CDR3 DNA reads as TGTGCCAGTAGTATGTCGCCGGGACAGCCCCAGCATTTT.

The chain is built from TRBV11-3 and TRBJ2-7; D possibly corresponds to TRBD1 (6 bases). The CDR3 has 13 amino acids. Germline CDR1 and CDR2: SGHNT and YENEEA. Between the trimmed V and J ends, which lost 3 bases and 5 bases, there was a span of 11 bases. The CDR3 here is CASSFSRDNEQYF. The CDR3 nucleotides are TGTGCCAGCAGCTTCAGTAGGGACAACGAGCAGTACTTC.

The chain combines TRBV5-1 with TRBJ2-3, with TRBD2 matching 14 bases. Germline assignment: CDR1 SGHRS and CDR2 YFSETQ. This CDR3 contains 18 residues. Losses at the gene ends were 1 base for V and 4 bases for J; bases not matched to a gene: 8. Written as DNA, the CDR3 is TGCGCCAGCAGCTTGCCGGGACTAGCGGGAGTGTCGGCAGATACGCAGTATTTT. Its protein is CASSLPGLAGVSADTQYF.

V is TRBV6-5 and J is TRBJ1-5; D is perhaps TRBD1 (6 bases). CDR3 length: 14 residues. Germline-derived CDR1 and CDR2 are MNHEY and SVGAGI. Trimming stripped 3 bases from V and 4 bases from J, with 10 bases between. CDR3 loop: CASSYQGSNQPQHF. CDR3 in DNA: TGTGCCAGCAGTTATCAGGGGTCGAATCAGCCCCAGCATTTT.

About this clone: The junction shows a germline mismatch at one end, possibly a read error. The chain links TRBV7-9 to TRBJ2-7, with D perhaps TRBD1 (5 bases). The CDR3 loop spans 14 amino acids. Germline V gene data show CDR1 as SEHNR and CDR2 as FQNEAQ (reference sequence). The CDR3 protein is CSSSLTGNSYEQYF. The CDR3 DNA reads as TGTTCCAGCAGCTTAACAGGAAACTCCTACGAGCAGTACTTC.

The chain couples TRBV11-2 to TRBJ2-5; 7 bases are shared with TRBD1. Germline V CDR1 and CDR2: SGHAT, FQNNGV. The length of the CDR3 is 14 residues. The trim removed 1 base at V and 7 bases at J, leaving 6 bases unmatched. CDR3: CASSLGQGSRTQYF. The CDR3, as DNA: TGTGCCAGCAGCTTAGGACAGGGAAGTCGGACCCAGTACTTC.

The chain uses TRBV5-1 and TRBJ2-1; 11 bases are shared with TRBD2. V lost 4 bases and J lost 5; bases outside the gene matches: 2. CDR3 size: 14 residues. Germline V gene sequence: CDR1 SGHRS, CDR2 YFSETQ. The DNA of the CDR3 is TGCGCCAGCAGCCCGGGACTAGCGGACAATGAGCAGTTCTTC. This translates into CASSPGLADNEQFF.

The V call is TRBV20-1, the J call TRBJ1-2; no firm D call. The CDR3 has 10 residues. The germline V and J ends were trimmed by 6 bases and 8 bases, with 10 bases remaining between them. Per germline, CDR1 DFQATT and CDR2 SNEGSKA (reference sequence). CDR3 sequence reads: CSAWQSGYTF. The CDR3 DNA sequence: TGCAGTGCATGGCAATCAGGCTACACCTTC.

There are a few counts of this clone. The chain recombines TRBV7-9 with TRBJ2-1; 16 bases are shared with TRBD2. Germline CDR1 is SEHNR and CDR2 is FQNEAQ (reference sequence). The CDR3 totals 18 residues. Unmatched junction bases numbered 8, after V lost 1 base and J lost 8 bases. CDR3 in amino acids: CASSLGGLAGGPDHEQFF. CDR3 bases: TGTGCCAGCAGCTTAGGGGGACTAGCGGGAGGGCCGGACCATGAGCAGTTCTTC.

The rearrangement links TRBV28 to TRBJ2-7, with TRBD2 matching 12 bases. CDR1 and CDR2 (germline): MDHEN, SYDVKM. V dropped 6 bases and J dropped 1; count of bases not matched to a gene: 7. This CDR3 is built from 16 residues. The DNA of the CDR3 is TGTGCCAGCAGCAACGGACTAGCGGGATCGTCCTACGAGCAGTACTTC. It is translated as CASSNGLAGSSYEQYF.

This clone showed up just a few times. The J gene is TRBJ2-2, the V gene TRBV7-8; TRBD1 matches 7 bases. CDR1 is SGHVS and CDR2 is FQNEAQ in the germline V gene. The CDR3 length is 16 residues. The ends lost 5 bases at V and 5 bases at J; junction bases unmatched: 11. CDR3 sequence (DNA): TGTGCCAGCAGCCCCTACAGGGGCCGAAGAACCGGGGAGCTGTTTTTT. This translates into CASSPYRGRRTGELFF. The full variable domain, in which reference TRBV7-8 and TRBJ2-2 provide the parts outside the CDR3, is GAGVSQSPRYKVAKRGQDVALRCDPISGHVSLFWYQQALGQGPEFLTYFQNEAQLDKSGLPSDRFFAERPEGSVSTLKIQRTQQEDSAVYLCASSPYRGRRTGELFFGEGSRLTVL.

CDR3 bases: TGCGCCAGCAGCTTGGGTCAGTTTTACAACACTGAAGCTTTCTTT. It codes for CASSLGQFYNTEAFF. The V and J genes are TRBV5-1 and TRBJ1-1, with no clear D. CDR1 is SGHRS and CDR2 is YFSETQ in the germline V gene. The CDR3 totals 15 residues. Trimming cost V 0 bases and J 2 bases, with 11 bases left between them.

The V call is TRBV11-2, the J call TRBJ2-1; D may be TRBD2 (6 bases). The CDR3 has 15 residues. V was trimmed by 1 base and J by 4 bases, leaving 11 bases between them. The germline V gene encodes CDR1 SGHAT and CDR2 FQNNGV. In DNA, the CDR3 is TGTGCCAGCAGCTTAGTGCGGGGCCCATACAATGAGCAGTTCTTC. This gives the protein CASSLVRGPYNEQFF. The variable domain in full, completed from reference TRBV11-2 and TRBJ2-1, reads EAGVAQSPRYKIIEKRQSVAFWCNPISGHATLYWYQQILGQGPKLLIQFQNNGVVDDSQLPKDRFSAERLKGVDSTLKIQPAKLEDSAVYLCASSLVRGPYNEQFFGPGTRLTVL.

The V and J genes are TRBV9 and TRBJ2-1, with 11 bases identical to TRBD2. The germline CDR1 and CDR2 sequences are SGDLS and YYNGEE. The junction had 1 base not matched to a gene; V was cut back by 2 bases and J by 6 bases. The CDR3 extends over 14 amino acids. CDR3 in DNA: TGTGCCAGCAGCGTGGGGACTAGCGGCAATGAGCAGTTCTTC. Protein sequence: CASSVGTSGNEQFF.

The rearrangement uses TRBV10-3 and TRBJ2-5; 11 nucleotides agree with TRBD2. CDR1 and CDR2 from the germline V gene are ENHRY and SYGVKD. With 9 bases clipped from V and 4 bases from J, the junction kept 7 bases outside the gene matches. The CDR3 spans 14 residues. CDR3 loop: CAINSGRAGETQYF. The CDR3 DNA follows: TGTGCCATTAATAGCGGGAGGGCCGGAGAGACCCAGTACTTC.

The chain carries TRBV13 and TRBJ2-7; 8 nucleotides match TRBD2. This CDR3 region has 14 residues. J lost 5 bases, V lost 6 bases, and 9 bases had no gene match. Per the germline V gene, CDR1 is PRHDT and CDR2 is FYEKMQ (reference sequence). The CDR3 protein is CASRLDGRGDEQYF. The CDR3 DNA reads TGTGCCAGCAGGTTGGACGGGAGGGGGGACGAGCAGTACTTC.

This chain connects TRBV6-5 to TRBJ2-7; 9 nucleotides agree with TRBD2. The CDR3 contains 14 residues. CDR1 and CDR2 from the germline V gene are MNHEY and SVGAGI. V dropped 4 bases and J dropped 5; count of bases not matched to a gene: 6. The CDR3 bases are TGTGCCAGCAGTTTAGCGGGAGCCGTCCACGAGCAGTACTTC. Its protein product is CASSLAGAVHEQYF.

The table lists this clone with a few counts. This chain uses TRBV30 with TRBJ1-3; the D is unclear. This CDR3 is 12 amino acids long. Trimming stripped 4 bases from V and 2 bases from J, with 6 bases between. Germline-derived CDR1 and CDR2 are GTSNPN and SVGIG (reference sequence). CDR3 in amino acids: CAWTRTGNTIYF. The DNA for the CDR3 is TGTGCCTGGACGAGGACTGGAAACACCATATATTTT.

This clone has just one count. The genes are TRBV28 and TRBJ1-2; 7 positions match TRBD1. After removal of 4 bases from V and 0 bases from J, the junction contained 8 bases not matched to a gene. CDR3 size: 16 residues. The V gene's germline CDR1 is MDHEN and CDR2 SYDVKM. The CDR3 sequence is CASSSWTGPTNYGYTF. The CDR3 coding sequence is TGTGCCAGCAGTTCCTGGACAGGACCCACTAACTATGGCTACACCTTC.

The chain is built from TRBV28 and TRBJ2-5; perhaps TRBD1 as D (6 bases). The length of the CDR3 is 15 residues. Germline-derived CDR1 and CDR2 are MDHEN and SYDVKM. The V gene lost 7 bases and the J gene lost 4 bases, with 19 bases spanning the gap. The CDR3 is CASIQAGWGRETQYF. The CDR3 region has the DNA TGTGCCAGCATTCAAGCAGGGTGGGGGCGAGAGACCCAGTACTTC.

This clone was detected a few times. This rearrangement joins TRBV9 to TRBJ1-2; the D is unclear. The CDR3 runs to 14 residues. The germline V gene has CDR1 SGDLS and CDR2 YYNGEE. V was trimmed by 2 bases and J by 7 bases, leaving 15 bases between them. In DNA form, the CDR3 reads TGTGCCAGCAGCGTTAGCCCAGCGAAGTCTGGCTACACCTTC. Its protein product is CASSVSPAKSGYTF.

V usage is TRBV15 and J usage is TRBJ2-5, with 10 bases identical to TRBD2. CDR3 length equals 17 residues. The junction had 8 bases not matched to a gene; V was cut back by 1 base and J by 3 bases. Germline CDR1 reads LNHNV; CDR2 reads YYDKDF (reference sequence). CDR3 DNA sequence: TGTGCCACCAGCAGAGGACCTAGCGGGAGTGATAAAGAGACCCAGTACTTC. Translated, it gives CATSRGPSGSDKETQYF.

The chain employs TRBV7-9 and TRBJ2-3, with D perhaps matching TRBD1 (5 bases). CDR1 SEHNR and CDR2 FQNEAQ come from the germline V gene (reference sequence). The CDR3 totals 15 residues. The V end was cut by 1 base, the J end by 3 bases, with 11 bases between. The CDR3 loop reads CASSLVVQGTDTQYF. The CDR3 bases are TGTGCCAGCAGCTTAGTTGTGCAGGGAACAGATACGCAGTATTTT.